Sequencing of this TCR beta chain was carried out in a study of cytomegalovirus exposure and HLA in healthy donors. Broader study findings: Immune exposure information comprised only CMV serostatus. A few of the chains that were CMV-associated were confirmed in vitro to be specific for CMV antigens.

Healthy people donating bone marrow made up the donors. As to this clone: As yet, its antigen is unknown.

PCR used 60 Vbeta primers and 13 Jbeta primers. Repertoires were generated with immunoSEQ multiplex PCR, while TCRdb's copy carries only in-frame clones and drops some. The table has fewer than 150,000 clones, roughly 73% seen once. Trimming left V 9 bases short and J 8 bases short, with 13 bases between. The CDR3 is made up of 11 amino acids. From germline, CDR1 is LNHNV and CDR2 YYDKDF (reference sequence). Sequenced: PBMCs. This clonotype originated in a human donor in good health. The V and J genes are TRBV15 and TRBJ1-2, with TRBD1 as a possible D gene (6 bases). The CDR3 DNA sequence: TGTGCCACTCGGGACATCTGCGGCTACACCTTC. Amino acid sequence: CATRDICGYTF.